What follows are 8 T cell receptor beta chains derived from one specimen sequenced in a study of regulatory T cells in long-lasting Graves disease. Specified time point: persistent/refractory GD, antithyroid drugs over 5 years with positive TRAb. From PBMCs, RNA was extracted and then used to make the TCR library. According to the study, TCR beta libraries were built with iRepertoire HTBI primers and CDR3-region Arm-PCR. TCRdb re-analysed the multiplex PCR reads in MiXCR, keeping a single row per CDR3 protein. The data contain roughly 300,000 distinct CDR3 sequences, around 21% of them singletons. The input for sequencing was peripheral blood mononuclear cells (PBMCs), taken when the disease was refractory, from a patient treated with antithyroid drugs. These receptors all come from a female donor with Graves disease.

This clonotype occurred many times. The genes are TRBV7-8 and TRBJ2-7; D remains unclear. This CDR3 comprises 15 residues. V was clipped by 6 bases and J by 3 bases, with 18 bases between them. From germline, CDR1 is SGHVS and CDR2 FQNEAQ. This CDR3 is CASSREASPLYEQYF. CDR3 DNA sequence: TGTGCCAGCAGTCGAGAGGCCTCCCCCCTCTACGAGCAGTACTTC.

The V gene is TRBV10-3, the J gene TRBJ2-3; 9 positions agree with TRBD2. Germline CDR1 reads ENHRY; CDR2 reads SYGVKD. The CDR3 covers 16 residues. J was trimmed by 1 base and V by 7 bases; bases with no gene match: 9. The CDR3 reads CAITAGGDGGTDTQYF. As DNA, the CDR3 is TGTGCCATCACGGCGGGAGGGGATGGGGGCACAGATACGCAGTATTTT.

The rearrangement uses TRBV19 and TRBJ1-1; D is uncertain. Trimming cost V 7 bases and J 6 bases, with 18 bases left between them. The CDR3 is made up of 14 amino acids. The germline CDR1 and CDR2 sequences are LNHDA and SQIVND (reference sequence). DNA for the CDR3: TGTGCCAGTACCTCGGACCCCGTGGGCCCTGAAGCTTTCTTT. Amino acid sequence: CASTSDPVGPEAFF.

The rearrangement uses TRBV28 and TRBJ2-2; D is uncertain. CDR1 MDHEN and CDR2 SYDVKM come from the germline V gene. The CDR3 has 15 residues. Trimming stripped 5 bases from V and 6 bases from J, with 16 bases between. DNA of the CDR3: TGTGCCAGCAGTACAACAAACGCAAGGCCCGGGGAGCTGTTTTTT. Translated, it gives CASSTTNARPGELFF.

This clonotype was detected many times. The CDR3 reads CASSQVGGKLFF. Here the CDR3 DNA reads TGTGCCAGCAGCCAAGTCGGAGGAAAACTGTTTTTT. V gene TRBV3-1 combines with J gene TRBJ1-4; D gene unclear. The CDR3 has 12 residues. Trimming stripped 1 base from V and 10 bases from J, with 7 bases between. Germline-derived CDR1 and CDR2 are LGHDT and YNNKEL (reference sequence).

The chain links TRBV5-1 to TRBJ2-5, with D hard to call. Deletions cut 0 bases from V and 1 base from J, with 10 bases between. The CDR3 loop spans 15 amino acids. CDR1 and CDR2 (germline): SGHRS, YFSETQ. The CDR3 region has the DNA TGCGCCAGCAGCTTGGGGACCGGGTTCCAAGAGACCCAGTACTTC. It translates to CASSLGTGFQETQYF. Drawing the rest from reference TRBV5-1 and TRBJ2-5, the complete variable domain is KAGVTQTPRYLIKTRGQQVTLSCSPISGHRSVSWYQQTPGQGLQFLFEYFSETQRNKGNFPGRFSGRQFSNSRSEMNVSTLELGDSALYLCASSLGTGFQETQYFGPGTRLLVL.

This clonotype was counted at least ten times. This chain links TRBV12-3 or TRBV12-4 with TRBJ2-7, with 13 bases matching TRBD2. Losses at the gene ends were 6 bases for V and 2 bases for J; bases not matched to a gene: 4. The length of the CDR3 is 15 residues. CDR3 DNA: TGTGCCAGCAGACCCGGGACTAGCGGGACCTACGAGCAGTACTTC. This gives the protein CASRPGTSGTYEQYF.

This clonotype occurred a few times. The chain recombines TRBV5-1 with TRBJ1-1, with 7 positions matching TRBD1. V shed 2 bases and J 5 bases; nucleotides not matched to a gene: 6. The V gene's germline CDR1 is SGHRS and CDR2 YFSETQ. CDR3 length equals 14 residues. CDR3 sequence (DNA): TGCGCCAGCAGCTTAACCTCAGGGGGAACTGAAGCTTTCTTT. Translated: CASSLTSGGTEAFF. Supplemented by reference TRBV5-1 and TRBJ1-1, the full variable domain reads KAGVTQTPRYLIKTRGQQVTLSCSPISGHRSVSWYQQTPGQGLQFLFEYFSETQRNKGNFPGRFSGRQFSNSRSEMNVSTLELGDSALYLCASSLTSGGTEAFFGQGTRLTVV.